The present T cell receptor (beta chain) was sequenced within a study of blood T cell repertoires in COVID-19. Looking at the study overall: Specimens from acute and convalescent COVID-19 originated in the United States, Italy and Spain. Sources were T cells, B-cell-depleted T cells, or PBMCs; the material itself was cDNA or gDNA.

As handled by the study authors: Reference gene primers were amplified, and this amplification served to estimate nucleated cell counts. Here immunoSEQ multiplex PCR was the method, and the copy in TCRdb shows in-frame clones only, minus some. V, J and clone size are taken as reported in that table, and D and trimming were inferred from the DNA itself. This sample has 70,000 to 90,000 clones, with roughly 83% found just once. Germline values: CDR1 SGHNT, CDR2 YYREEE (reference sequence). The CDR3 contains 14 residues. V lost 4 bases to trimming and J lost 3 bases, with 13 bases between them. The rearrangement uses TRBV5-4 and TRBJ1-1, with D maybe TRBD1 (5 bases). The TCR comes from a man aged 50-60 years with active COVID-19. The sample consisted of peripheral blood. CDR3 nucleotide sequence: TGTGCCAGCAGCGGGGGGAGGGTGTACACTGAAGCTTTCTTT. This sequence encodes CASSGGRVYTEAFF.